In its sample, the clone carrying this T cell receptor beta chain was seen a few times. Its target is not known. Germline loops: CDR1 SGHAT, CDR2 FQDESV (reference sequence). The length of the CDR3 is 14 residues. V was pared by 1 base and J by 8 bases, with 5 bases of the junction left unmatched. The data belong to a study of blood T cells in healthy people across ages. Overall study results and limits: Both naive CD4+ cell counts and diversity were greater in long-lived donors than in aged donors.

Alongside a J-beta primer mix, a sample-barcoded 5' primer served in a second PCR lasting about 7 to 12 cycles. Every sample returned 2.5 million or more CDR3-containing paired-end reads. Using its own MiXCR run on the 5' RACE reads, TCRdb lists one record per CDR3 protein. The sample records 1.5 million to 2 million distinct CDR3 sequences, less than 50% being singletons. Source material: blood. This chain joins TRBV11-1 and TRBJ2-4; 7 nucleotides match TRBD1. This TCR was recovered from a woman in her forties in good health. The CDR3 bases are TGTGCCAGCAGCTTAGACAGGGGAGTGGACATTCAGTACTTC. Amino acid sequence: CASSLDRGVDIQYF.